Presented here are 26 T cell receptor beta chains from one specimen sequenced in a study of cytomegalovirus exposure and HLA in healthy donors. The data were produced by immunoSEQ multiplex PCR, yet TCRdb's version contains in-frame clones alone and is incomplete. The data contain 210,000 or so clones, almost 90% of them seen just once; the ten biggest clones take up approximately 2.9%. The specimen was PBMCs. Receptors originate from a young woman in good health and CMV-seronegative.

The chain employs TRBV28 and TRBJ2-7, with 8 bases fitting TRBD2. The V gene's germline CDR1 is MDHEN and CDR2 SYDVKM. J gave up 3 bases and V 5 bases, and 6 bases lay outside the gene matches. The CDR3 is 14 amino acids. DNA for the CDR3: TGTGCCAGCAGTCCCGGGGGGGAGGGCTACGAGCAGTACTTC. Translation gives CASSPGGEGYEQYF.

The J gene is TRBJ2-5, the V gene TRBV7-6; perhaps TRBD2 as D (6 bases). CDR3 length: 14 residues. The germline V gene encodes CDR1 SGHVS and CDR2 FNYEAQ. The germline V and J ends were trimmed by 3 bases and 5 bases, with 13 bases remaining between them. For the CDR3, the DNA is TGTGCCAGCAGCTTGACGGCGGCGGGGGAGACCCAGTACTTC. Amino acids: CASSLTAAGETQYF. Full variable domain (remainder filled in from reference TRBV7-6 and TRBJ2-5): GAGVSQSPRYKVTKRGQDVALRCDPISGHVSLYWYRQALGQGPEFLTYFNYEAQQDKSGLPNDRFSAERPEGSISTLTIQRTEQRDSAMYRCASSLTAAGETQYFGPGTRLLVL.

This clone appeared a single time. The J gene is TRBJ2-6, the V gene TRBV12-2; the D segment call TRBD2 is taken from the table without a DNA check. TRBV12-2 is labeled a pseudogene. This CDR3 is built from 17 residues. The CDR3 is CASRLGVGSSGANVLTF. The CDR3 DNA follows: TGTGCAAGTCGCTTAGGTGTTGGGAGTTCTGGGGCCAACGTCCTGACTTTC.

J is TRBJ2-1 and V is TRBV7-9; 12 nucleotides align to TRBD2. Per germline, CDR1 SEHNR and CDR2 FQNEAQ (reference sequence). With 3 bases clipped from V and 8 bases from J, the junction kept 5 bases outside the gene matches. The CDR3 is 15 residues long. This CDR3 is CASSFRTSGIYEQFF. The CDR3 bases are TGTGCCAGCAGCTTCCGGACTAGCGGGATATATGAGCAGTTCTTC.

V usage is TRBV28 and J usage is TRBJ2-7; 8 bases are a match to TRBD1. CDR3 length: 13 residues. The germline gives CDR1 MDHEN, CDR2 SYDVKM. Losses at the gene ends were 7 bases for V and 2 bases for J; bases not matched to a gene: 4. Here the CDR3 DNA reads TGTGCCAGCACCAGGACAGGGCCCTACGAGCAGTACTTC. It yields the protein CASTRTGPYEQYF.

The chain joins TRBV2 to TRBJ2-3; the match to TRBD2 covers 10 bases. V lost 6 bases, J lost 5 bases, and 8 bases stayed unmatched. The CDR3 is 15 residues long. Germline-derived CDR1 and CDR2 are SNHLY and FYNNEI. In DNA form, the CDR3 reads TGTGCCAGCAGCCTCGGGAGCGGGAGGGGAGATACGCAGTATTTT. Its protein is CASSLGSGRGDTQYF.

This clone appeared a single time. The J gene is TRBJ2-1, the V gene TRBV4-1; 8 bases fit TRBD2. V shed 0 bases and J 7 bases; nucleotides not matched to a gene: 5. The CDR3 sequence is 15 residues long. Per germline, CDR1 MGHRA and CDR2 YSYEKL. The CDR3 is CASSQDGGRKNEQFF. The CDR3 nucleotides are TGCGCCAGCAGCCAAGATGGCGGGAGGAAGAATGAGCAGTTCTTC.

V gene TRBV7-9 combines with J gene TRBJ2-1, with 8 bases that match TRBD2. CDR3 length equals 16 residues. Unmatched junction bases numbered 2, after V lost 0 bases and J lost 1 base. Germline CDR1 reads SEHNR; CDR2 reads FQNEAQ (reference sequence). CDR3 DNA: TGTGCCAGCAGCTTAGCACTAGCGGCATCCTACAATGAGCAGTTCTTC. Translation gives CASSLALAASYNEQFF. The full variable domain, completed using reference TRBV7-9 and TRBJ2-1, is DTGVSQNPRHKITKRGQNVTFRCDPISEHNRLYWYRQTLGQGPEFLTYFQNEAQLEKSRLLSDRFSAERPKGSFSTLEIQRTEQGDSAMYLCASSLALAASYNEQFFGPGTRLTVL.

The rearrangement joins TRBV14 to TRBJ1-2, with unresolved D. The germline CDR1 and CDR2 sequences are SGHDN and FVKESK. This CDR3 is 13 amino acids long. The V end was cut by 0 bases, the J end by 3 bases, with 5 bases between. DNA of the CDR3: TGTGCCAGCAGCCAAGACCTTTACTATGGCTACACCTTC. Residues: CASSQDLYYGYTF.

CDR3 sequence (DNA): TGTGCCTGGAGTCGTGTCGGCGGGGACACTGAAGCTTTCTTT. The encoded protein is CAWSRVGGDTEAFF. The rearrangement joins TRBV30 to TRBJ1-1; no clear D. This CDR3 region has 14 residues. CDR1 and CDR2 (germline): GTSNPN, SVGIG (reference sequence). Trimming shortened V by 2 bases and J by 3 bases, and 13 bases separated the two germline ends.

This chain links TRBV6-5 with TRBJ2-7, with D hard to call. Germline V gene lookup returns CDR1 MNHEY and CDR2 SVGAGI. This CDR3 spans 13 amino acids. V was cut by 7 bases and J by 5 bases, with 15 bases left in between. The CDR3 DNA reads as TGTGCCAGCACCAATGGAGTCACGGACGAGCAGTACTTC. Its translation is CASTNGVTDEQYF.

About this clone itself: This may arise from a read error, as a much more abundant clone is one base away. In the same sample, other DNA sequences code for this CDR3. The J gene is TRBJ2-5, the V gene TRBV20-1; D unclear. V was clipped by 4 bases and J by 2 bases, with 5 bases between them. Germline loops: CDR1 DFQATT, CDR2 SNEGSKA (reference sequence). The CDR3 spans 11 residues. The CDR3 protein is CSATQQETQYF. For the CDR3, the DNA is TGCAGTGCTACCCAACAAGAGACCCAGTACTTC.

This sequence joins TRBV7-2 and TRBJ2-7, with 7 positions matching TRBD2. Germline V gene data show CDR1 as SGHTA and CDR2 as FQGNSA. Losses at the gene ends were 4 bases for V and 6 bases for J; bases not matched to a gene: 3. The CDR3 loop spans 12 amino acids. The CDR3 DNA reads TGTGCCAGCAGCTGGGACTACACCGAGCAGTACTTC. Amino acids: CASSWDYTEQYF.

This clone appeared many times. The chain employs TRBV7-8 and TRBJ2-1, with 10 positions matching TRBD2. V shed 6 bases, J shed 8 bases, and the junction held 10 bases outside the gene matches. Germline V gene sequence: CDR1 SGHVS, CDR2 FQNEAQ. The CDR3 is 15 residues long. The CDR3 DNA follows: TGTGCCAGCAGGAATAAGCGGGAGGGCCGCGATGAGCAGTTCTTC. It yields the protein CASRNKREGRDEQFF. Full variable domain (outside the CDR3, taken from reference TRBV7-8 and TRBJ2-1): GAGVSQSPRYKVAKRGQDVALRCDPISGHVSLFWYQQALGQGPEFLTYFQNEAQLDKSGLPSDRFFAERPEGSVSTLKIQRTQQEDSAVYLCASRNKREGRDEQFFGPGTRLTVL.

A remark on this clone: A read error may account for a junction end that differs from germline. The rearrangement joins TRBV29-1 to TRBJ1-1; D uncertain. Looked up from germline, CDR1 is SQVTM and CDR2 is ANQGSEA. This CDR3 has 10 residues. The CDR3 region has the DNA TGCAGCGTTGCCAACACTAAAGCTTTCTTT. It yields the protein CSVANTKAFF.

V and J are TRBV4-3 and TRBJ2-3; D is possibly TRBD2 (5 bases). The CDR3 contains 13 residues. Germline values: CDR1 LGHNA, CDR2 YSLEER. Trimming took 0 bases from V and 5 from J, leaving 6 bases between them. CDR3 residues: CASSQDRGDTQYF. The DNA for the CDR3 is TGCGCCAGCAGCCAAGATCGGGGAGATACGCAGTATTTT.

CDR3: CASSSRPSGRTGELFF. CDR3 coding DNA: TGCGCCAGCAGCTCCCGGCCTAGCGGGAGAACCGGGGAGCTGTTTTTT. The chain carries TRBV5-1 and TRBJ2-2, with 10 bases matching TRBD2. CDR1 and CDR2 (germline): SGHRS, YFSETQ. The CDR3 sequence is 16 residues long. V lost 3 bases and J lost 5; bases outside the gene matches: 7.

The chain is built from TRBV2 and TRBJ2-1, with 10 bases lining up with TRBD2. Germline CDR1 reads SNHLY; CDR2 reads FYNNEI. J lost 2 bases, V lost 5 bases, and 18 bases had no gene match. The CDR3 runs 20 residues. CDR3 sequence (DNA): TGTGCCAGCAGTCCAAGGCGGACAGTTAAGCGGGAGGGTGCCTACAATGAGCAGTTCTTC. Its protein is CASSPRRTVKREGAYNEQFF.

V is TRBV29-1 and J is TRBJ2-1, with D unresolved. CDR1 and CDR2 (germline): SQVTM, ANQGSEA. V was cut by 7 bases and J by 0 bases, with 10 bases left in between. This CDR3 spans 13 amino acids. The CDR3 spells CSAQIDSYNEQFF. The CDR3 DNA is TGCAGCGCCCAAATAGACTCCTACAATGAGCAGTTCTTC.

The chain recombines TRBV18 with TRBJ2-1; D is unresolved. The V end was cut by 4 bases, the J end by 6 bases, with 19 bases between. The CDR3 has 16 amino acids. CDR1 and CDR2 from the germline V gene are KGHSH and LQKENI. The CDR3 DNA reads TGTGCCAGCTCACTTCTGAGGTTGGAAGTGGTCAATGAGCAGTTCTTC. As protein: CASSLLRLEVVNEQFF.

The rearrangement uses TRBV27 and TRBJ1-1, with D possibly matching TRBD1 (6 bases). The CDR3 is made up of 14 amino acids. Deletions cut 5 bases from V and 4 bases from J, with 14 bases between. CDR1 MNHEY and CDR2 SMNVEV come from the germline V gene (reference sequence). CDR3 amino acids: CASSRTGLGTEAFF. The DNA of the CDR3 is TGTGCCAGCAGTCGAACAGGGCTCGGCACTGAAGCTTTCTTT.

The chain combines TRBV7-9 with TRBJ2-3, with 8 positions matching TRBD2. The CDR3 covers 17 residues. With 5 bases clipped from V and 0 bases from J, the junction kept 10 bases outside the gene matches. The germline CDR1 and CDR2 sequences are SEHNR and FQNEAQ (reference sequence). The CDR3 loop reads CASSQGPLAGSTDTQYF. The CDR3 coding sequence is TGTGCCAGCAGCCAGGGGCCGTTAGCGGGAAGCACAGATACGCAGTATTTT.

CDR3 region: CASSQDGGTRNEKLFF. As DNA, the CDR3 is TGCGCCAGCAGCCAAGATGGGGGGACCCGGAATGAAAAACTGTTTTTT. This chain joins TRBV4-3 and TRBJ1-4; D perhaps matches TRBD1 (5 bases). This CDR3 has 16 amino acids. The V gene lost 0 bases and the J gene lost 5 bases, with 13 bases spanning the gap. Per germline, CDR1 LGHNA and CDR2 YSLEER.

This clone was seen only once. One end of the junction does not line up with germline, which may come from a read error. This chain joins TRBV7-7 and TRBJ2-2, with 8 bases that match TRBD1. The CDR3 loop spans 15 amino acids. Germline CDR1 and CDR2: SSHAT and FNYEAQ (reference sequence). CDR3 in amino acids: CASSSGGVGTGELFF. CDR3 sequence (DNA): TGTGCTAGCAGCTCAGGGGGCGTAGGAACCGGGGAGCTGTTTTTT. Full variable domain (outside the CDR3, taken from reference TRBV7-7 and TRBJ2-2): GAGVSQSPRYKVTKRGQDVTLRCDPISSHATLYWYQQALGQGPEFLTYFNYEAQPDKSGLPSDRFSAERPEGSISTLTIQRTEQRDSAMYRCASSSGGVGTGELFFGEGSRLTVL.

The V call is TRBV27, the J call TRBJ1-1; 12 bases align to TRBD1. The J segment lost 4 bases and the V segment lost 5 bases, leaving 8 bases of the junction unmatched. Per the germline V gene, CDR1 is MNHEY and CDR2 is SMNVEV (reference sequence). CDR3 length equals 16 residues. CDR3 DNA: TGTGCCAGCAGTCCCCGGGACAGGGGGCCCGGCACTGAAGCTTTCTTT. It translates to CASSPRDRGPGTEAFF.

V and J are TRBV6-1 and TRBJ2-1; 16 bases align to TRBD2. The CDR3 contains 18 residues. Germline CDR1 and CDR2: MNHNS and SASEGT. Germline trimming cut 0 bases from V and 7 bases from J; bases unmatched to any gene: 6. CDR3 nucleotides: TGTGCCAGCAGTGAAGCGGGACTAGCGGGAGGGCCTCGAAATGAGCAGTTCTTC. It encodes CASSEAGLAGGPRNEQFF.